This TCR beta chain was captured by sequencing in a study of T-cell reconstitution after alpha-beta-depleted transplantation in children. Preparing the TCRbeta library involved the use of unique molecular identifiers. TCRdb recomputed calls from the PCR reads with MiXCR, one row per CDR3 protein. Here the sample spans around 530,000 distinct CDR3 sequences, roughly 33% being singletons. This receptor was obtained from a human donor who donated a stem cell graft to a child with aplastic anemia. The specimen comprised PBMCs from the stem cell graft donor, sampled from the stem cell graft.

In DNA, the CDR3 is TGCAGTGCTAAGGTGGTTGGAAACACCATATATTTT. Protein product: CSAKVVGNTIYF. The genes are TRBV20-1 and TRBJ1-3; D unresolved. Trimming removed 4 bases at V and 3 bases at J, with 7 bases between. This CDR3 contains 12 residues. Germline assignment: CDR1 DFQATT and CDR2 SNEGSKA (reference sequence).